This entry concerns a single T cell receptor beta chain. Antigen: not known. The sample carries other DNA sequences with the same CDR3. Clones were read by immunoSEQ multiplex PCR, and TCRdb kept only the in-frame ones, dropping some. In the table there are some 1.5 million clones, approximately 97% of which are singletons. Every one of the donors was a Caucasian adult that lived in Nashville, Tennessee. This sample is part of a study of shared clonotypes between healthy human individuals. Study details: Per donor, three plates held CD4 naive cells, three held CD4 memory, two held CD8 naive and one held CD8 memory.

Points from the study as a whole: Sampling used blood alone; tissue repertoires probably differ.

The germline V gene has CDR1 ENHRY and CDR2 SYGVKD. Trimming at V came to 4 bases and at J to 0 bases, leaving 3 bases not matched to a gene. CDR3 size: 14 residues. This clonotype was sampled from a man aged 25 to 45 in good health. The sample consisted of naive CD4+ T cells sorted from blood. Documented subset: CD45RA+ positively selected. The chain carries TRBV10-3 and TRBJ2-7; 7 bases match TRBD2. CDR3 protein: CAISGLAGSYEQYF. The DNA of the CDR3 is TGTGCCATCAGTGGACTAGCAGGCTCCTACGAGCAGTACTTC.